The 14 T cell receptor beta chains in this list originate from one sample, sequenced in a study of blood T cell repertoires in COVID-19. Assay used: immunoSEQ multiplex PCR; TCRdb lists only in-frame clones, some missing. In the table there are 200,000 to 300,000 clones, 82% of which are singletons. Material: peripheral blood. The source of these receptors is a woman in her 70s with acute or convalescent COVID-19.

CDR3 residues: CASSRTGYTF. The CDR3 nucleotides are TGTGCCAGCAGTCGGACAGGCTACACCTTC. V and J are TRBV28 and TRBJ1-2, with D possibly TRBD1 on 5 matching bases. Trimming took 5 bases from V and 8 from J, leaving 6 bases between them. The CDR3 totals 10 residues. The V gene's germline CDR1 is MDHEN and CDR2 SYDVKM.

This clone was seen only once. The rearrangement joins TRBV5-1 to TRBJ1-5; D gene ambiguous. Germline V gives CDR1 SGHRS, CDR2 YFSETQ. The CDR3 spans 15 residues. The germline V and J ends were trimmed by 1 base and 7 bases, with 15 bases remaining between them. The DNA of the CDR3 is TGCGCCAGCAGCTTGTCCGGAGTACTTAACCAGCCCCAGCATTTT. Its protein is CASSLSGVLNQPQHF.

The chain is built from TRBV4-3 and TRBJ1-3, with 7 bases that match TRBD1. The germline V gene has CDR1 LGHNA and CDR2 YSLEER. The CDR3 totals 19 residues. V lost 1 base to trimming and J lost 0 bases; unmatched junction nucleotides: 12. The chain's CDR3 is CASSQARSTGRFSGNTIYF. CDR3 sequence (DNA): TGCGCCAGCAGCCAAGCGCGATCGACAGGGCGGTTCTCTGGAAACACCATATATTTT.

This rearrangement joins TRBV19 to TRBJ1-2, with D tentatively TRBD1 (6 bases). The germline CDR1 and CDR2 sequences are LNHDA and SQIVND (reference sequence). CDR3 size: 13 residues. V was clipped by 5 bases and J by 0 bases, with 7 bases between them. CDR3 in amino acids: CASSQGPNYGYTF. The CDR3 DNA follows: TGTGCCAGTAGTCAGGGGCCTAACTATGGCTACACCTTC.

The table lists this clone with a few counts. In DNA form, the CDR3 reads TGTGCCACCAGTGATTCTCGACAGGGTACTAATGAAAAACTGTTTTTT. Protein sequence: CATSDSRQGTNEKLFF. This chain links TRBV24-1 with TRBJ1-4, with 7 bases fitting TRBD1. The J segment lost 2 bases and the V segment lost 2 bases, leaving 4 bases of the junction unmatched. This CDR3 region has 16 residues. Looked up from germline, CDR1 is KGHDR and CDR2 is SFDVKD.

V usage is TRBV29-1 and J usage is TRBJ2-7; 7 nucleotides agree with TRBD1. V lost 6 bases to trimming and J lost 3 bases; unmatched junction nucleotides: 11. CDR1 is SQVTM, CDR2 ANQGSEA, per germline. The CDR3 length is 14 residues. The CDR3 loop reads CSVGSRDRGYEQYF. The CDR3 coding sequence is TGCAGCGTCGGCTCCCGGGACAGAGGCTACGAGCAGTACTTC.

The rearrangement links TRBV5-1 to TRBJ1-3; TRBD1 matches 7 bases. Germline V gene data show CDR1 as SGHRS and CDR2 as YFSETQ. V dropped 2 bases and J dropped 4; count of bases not matched to a gene: 3. The CDR3 length is 14 residues. DNA of the CDR3: TGCGCCAGCAGCTTACAGGGGAGGGGAAACACCATATATTTT. It specifies CASSLQGRGNTIYF.

The rearrangement joins TRBV7-9 to TRBJ2-7, with 10 nucleotides matching TRBD2. The CDR3 sequence is 13 residues long. Trimming removed 4 bases from V and 4 bases from J; junction bases left unmatched: 1. CDR1 is SEHNR, CDR2 FQNEAQ, per germline (reference sequence). The CDR3, as DNA: TGTGCCAGCAGCTGGACTAGCGGTTACGAGCAGTACTTC. Residues: CASSWTSGYEQYF.

J is TRBJ1-5 and V is TRBV7-8; D possibly corresponds to TRBD1 (6 bases). CDR3 length: 16 amino acids. Germline V CDR1 and CDR2: SGHVS, FQNEAQ. V was clipped by 5 bases and J by 7 bases, with 21 bases between them. The CDR3 DNA reads TGTGCCAGCAGCCCGAGTCCGGATGGCAGGGGACAGCCCCAGCATTTT. The encoded protein is CASSPSPDGRGQPQHF.

The chain links TRBV7-2 to TRBJ2-7; 7 bases line up with TRBD2. The CDR3 runs to 15 residues. The V segment lost 5 bases and the J segment 4 bases; nucleotides outside the gene matches: 11. From germline, CDR1 is SGHTA and CDR2 FQGNSA. CDR3 region: CASSLGSLAAYEQYF. For the CDR3, the DNA is TGTGCCAGCAGCCTAGGGTCGCTAGCGGCTTACGAGCAGTACTTC.

The chain recombines TRBV19 with TRBJ1-5, with D possibly being TRBD1 (5 bases). V was cut by 3 bases and J by 2 bases, with 14 bases left in between. Per germline, CDR1 LNHDA and CDR2 SQIVND (reference sequence). The CDR3 is 16 amino acids. CDR3 sequence: CASSIPGVQGNQPQHF. For the CDR3, the DNA is TGTGCCAGTAGTATCCCGGGGGTACAGGGCAATCAGCCCCAGCATTTT.

The chain carries TRBV5-4 and TRBJ2-3, with 7 positions matching TRBD1. The germline V gene encodes CDR1 SGHNT and CDR2 YYREEE (reference sequence). The CDR3 extends over 14 amino acids. Trimming at V came to 5 bases and at J to 2 bases, leaving 5 bases not matched to a gene. This CDR3 is CASSFDRATDTQYF. The CDR3 DNA reads TGTGCCAGCAGTTTCGACAGGGCCACAGATACGCAGTATTTT.

The chain combines TRBV4-2 with TRBJ2-1, with 9 bases fitting TRBD2. The germline V gene encodes CDR1 LGHNA and CDR2 YNFKEQ. V trimming: 2 bases; J trimming: 7 bases; junction bases outside the gene matches: 6. The CDR3 extends over 15 amino acids. CDR3 sequence (DNA): TGTGCCAGCAGCCAATTTCCTAGCGGGGATAATGAGCAGTTCTTC. It is translated as CASSQFPSGDNEQFF.

The chain uses TRBV4-3 and TRBJ1-2; the D gene is possibly TRBD1 (5 bases). CDR3 length equals 14 residues. Germline assignment: CDR1 LGHNA and CDR2 YSLEER. Trimming removed 1 base at V and 8 bases at J, with 14 bases between. CDR3 coding DNA: TGCGCCAGCAGCCAAGTGCCCAGGGTCTTGGGCTACACCTTC. Protein product: CASSQVPRVLGYTF.